The sequence of this T cell receptor (beta chain) was determined in a study of T cell repertoires in cytomegalovirus infection. Looking at the study overall: Public signatures in TCR beta pointed to CMV infection and matching HLA type.

TCRdb re-called the reads with MiXCR, one entry per CDR3 protein. The table records a few hundred thousand distinct CDR3 sequences, under 45% of them present only once. This clonotype was detected a few times. What it binds is unknown. Study results and limitations: HLA-C-restricted CMV clonotypes gave the most frequent clonotype in two of eight donors. Summed public TCR beta family frequency identified CMV carriers bearing the relevant HLA.

This CDR3 is 14 amino acids long. Per germline, CDR1 MDHEN and CDR2 SYDVKM. Trimming took 7 bases from V and 1 from J, leaving 13 bases between them. This TCR was sampled from a human donor in good health (CMV status not recorded). Some clones in this sample may be carry-over from other donors' samples. The rearrangement links TRBV28 to TRBJ2-5; no firm D call. The sample in question was cultured PBMCs, obtained from culture after CMV antigen stimulation. In DNA, the CDR3 is TGTGCCAGCACCCCGATTACCAGCCAAGAGACCCAGTACTTC. Its protein is CASTPITSQETQYF.